This T cell receptor (beta chain) was sequenced during a study of identical twins. V was shortened by 10 bases and J by 4 bases, with 14 bases between the two germline ends. The CDR3 runs to 14 residues. From germline, CDR1 is SNHLY and CDR2 FYNNEI. TCRdb re-called the 5' RACE reads with MiXCR, one entry per CDR3 protein. The profile shows 200,000 to 250,000 distinct CDR3 sequences, 7.5% of them singletons. Study outcomes and limitations: Low generation probability was overrepresented in out-of-frame alpha sequences shared by twins.

Of note for this clonotype: The antigen remains unidentified.

These data were also filed under a second study, of yellow fever vaccine responses in identical twins.

The specimen was memory (CD45RO+) T cells sorted from blood. The rearrangement joins TRBV2 to TRBJ2-6, with unresolved D. The sequence derives from a young woman in good health. The CDR3 loop is CATYQATGANVLTF. CDR3 DNA: TGTGCCACCTACCAGGCAACGGGGGCCAACGTCCTGACTTTC.